This TCR beta chain came from a study of cytomegalovirus exposure and HLA in healthy donors. Unmatched junction bases numbered 3, after V lost 6 bases and J lost 6 bases. From germline, CDR1 is KGHSH and CDR2 LQKENI. The CDR3 sequence is 12 residues long. PCR involved 60 Vbeta and 13 Jbeta primers. Here immunoSEQ multiplex PCR was the method, and the copy in TCRdb shows in-frame clones only, minus some. This sample has about 140,000 clones, with about 61% found just once. Study results and limitations: It was reported in a later analysis that an Asian-associated ancestry cluster showed fewer N-insertions than the approximately 670-donor mean. Confirmation in vitro established that three CMV-associated chains were specific for CMV antigens.

In its sample, this clone was seen a few times. What it binds is unknown. The sample consisted of PBMCs. This receptor was identified in a male donor in good health and CMV-seronegative. The J gene is TRBJ2-7, the V gene TRBV18; TRBD1 agrees at 9 bases. The DNA for the CDR3 is TGTGCCAGCTCGCCGGGACAGGGCGAGCAGTACTTC. This translates into CASSPGQGEQYF.